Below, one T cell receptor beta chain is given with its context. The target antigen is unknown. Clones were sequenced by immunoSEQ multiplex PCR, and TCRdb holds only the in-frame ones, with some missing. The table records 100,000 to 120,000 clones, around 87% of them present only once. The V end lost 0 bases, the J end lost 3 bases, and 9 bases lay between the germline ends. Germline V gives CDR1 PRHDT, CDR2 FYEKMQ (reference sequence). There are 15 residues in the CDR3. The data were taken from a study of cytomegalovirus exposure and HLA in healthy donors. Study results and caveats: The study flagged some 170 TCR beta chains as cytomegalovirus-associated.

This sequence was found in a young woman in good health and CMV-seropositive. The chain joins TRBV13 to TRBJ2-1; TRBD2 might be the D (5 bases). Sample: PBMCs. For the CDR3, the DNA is TGTGCCAGCAGCTTAGGAGTGGGGAGCTACAATGAGCAGTTCTTC. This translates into CASSLGVGSYNEQFF.